What follows are 13 T cell receptor beta chains derived from one specimen sequenced in a study of human T cells and chemical hapten exposure. TCRdb called the RACE reads again in MiXCR, with one record for every CDR3 protein. The table includes under 200,000 distinct CDR3 sequences, roughly 26% detected once. Time point specified: patch test 3, about 24 weeks after DPC sensitization. Specified treatment: therapeutic diphenylcyclopropenone sensitization with weekly scalp DPC. Sequencing used whole blood, obtained in connection with sensitization to the hapten diphenylcyclopropenone (DPC). The origin of the receptors is a woman under 30 with alopecia areata. Some clones in this sample may be carry-over from other donors' samples.

In its sample, this clonotype was seen a few times. This rearrangement joins TRBV7-9 to TRBJ2-7, with 10 bases fitting TRBD1. J gave up 2 bases and V 5 bases, and 6 bases lay outside the gene matches. CDR3 size: 15 residues. Germline V lookup: CDR1 SEHNR, CDR2 FQNEAQ (reference sequence). DNA for the CDR3: TGTGCCAGCAGCGCAGCCGGGACAGGGGCCTACGAGCAGTACTTC. Its protein is CASSAAGTGAYEQYF.

The chain employs TRBV5-8 and TRBJ2-1, with D perhaps given as TRBD1 or TRBD2 (6 bases each). Germline V gene lookup returns CDR1 SGHTS and CDR2 YDEGEE. CDR3 length: 15 amino acids. Trimming removed 5 bases from V and 9 bases from J, with 21 bases in between. In nucleotides, the CDR3 is TGTGCCAGCAGTTTAGGGGGGCTCTCTTCGCGTGAGCAGTTCTTC. This codes for CASSLGGLSSREQFF.

J is TRBJ2-1 and V is TRBV6-2 or TRBV6-3; 11 bases align to TRBD2. V lost 5 bases, J lost 4 bases, and 4 bases stayed unmatched. Germline CDR1 and CDR2: MNHEY and SVGEGT. This CDR3 has 15 amino acids. As DNA, the CDR3 is TGTGCCAGCAGTGTGACTAGCGGGGAGTACAATGAGCAGTTCTTC. Protein product: CASSVTSGEYNEQFF.

This clonotype showed up just a few times. The rearrangement joins TRBV5-1 to TRBJ1-2; the match to TRBD1 covers 10 bases. V lost 4 bases, J lost 6 bases, and 15 bases stayed unmatched. Germline values: CDR1 SGHRS, CDR2 YFSETQ. The CDR3 runs to 17 residues. The DNA for the CDR3 is TGCGCCAGCAGCGTTGGATGGTTTGGGACAGGGGCTGATGGCTACACCTTC. It encodes CASSVGWFGTGADGYTF.

This clonotype was counted only a few times. The rearrangement uses TRBV4-1 and TRBJ2-5; D may be TRBD2 (6 bases). The CDR3 is made up of 16 amino acids. CDR1 and CDR2 from the germline V gene are MGHRA and YSYEKL. V lost 3 bases and J lost 4, with 18 bases in between. The DNA for the CDR3 is TGCGCCAGCAGCCACCCTAGGGACCAAGCGGGAGAGACCCAGTACTTC. Amino acids: CASSHPRDQAGETQYF.

This chain links TRBV20-1 with TRBJ2-7; 7 bases fit TRBD1. V shed 2 bases, J shed 0 bases, and the junction held 16 bases outside the gene matches. From germline, CDR1 is DFQATT and CDR2 SNEGSKA (reference sequence). The CDR3 extends over 18 amino acids. The CDR3 region has the DNA TGCAGTGCTAGACCTCCCCCCCGGGACAGCCATCGCTCCTACGAGCAGTACTTC. This encodes CSARPPPRDSHRSYEQYF.

The chain combines TRBV4-1 with TRBJ2-7; D might be TRBD1 (6 bases). Trimming took 2 bases from V and 4 from J, leaving 12 bases between them. CDR3 length: 14 residues. Germline-derived CDR1 and CDR2 are MGHRA and YSYEKL. CDR3 sequence: CASSQTGYGYEQYF. The CDR3 DNA sequence: TGCGCCAGCAGCCAAACAGGGTATGGTTACGAGCAGTACTTC.

The V and J genes are TRBV6-2 or TRBV6-3 and TRBJ2-7, with D tentatively TRBD2 (6 bases). Deletions cut 7 bases from V and 1 base from J, with 14 bases between. This CDR3 is 14 amino acids long. Per the germline V gene, CDR1 is MNHEY and CDR2 is SVGEGT. DNA of the CDR3: TGTGCCAGCAAGCGGAGGGGACTTTCCTACGAGCAGTACTTC. It specifies CASKRRGLSYEQYF.

This clonotype was observed a few times. The CDR3 protein is CSVVLGAAYGYTF. The CDR3 nucleotides are TGCAGCGTTGTGCTCGGTGCGGCGTATGGCTACACCTTC. The V and J genes are TRBV29-1 and TRBJ1-2; D unresolved. CDR1 and CDR2 (germline): SQVTM, ANQGSEA. Trimming pared 4 bases from V and 5 bases from J, leaving 14 bases between. CDR3 length: 13 amino acids.

This clonotype has only a few counts. The chain carries TRBV7-9 and TRBJ2-3; TRBD2 might be the D (6 bases). V was pared by 4 bases and J by 1 base, with 12 bases between. The CDR3 consists of 15 residues. From germline, CDR1 is SEHNR and CDR2 FQNEAQ (reference sequence). The CDR3 DNA sequence: TGTGCCAGCAGCTCTAGACCGGGGGGCACAGATACGCAGTATTTT. Residues: CASSSRPGGTDTQYF.

This clonotype was observed a few times. The V gene is TRBV20-1, the J gene TRBJ2-3; D is unclear. V lost 2 bases to trimming and J lost 2 bases, with 5 bases between them. Per the germline V gene, CDR1 is DFQATT and CDR2 is SNEGSKA (reference sequence). CDR3 length: 12 amino acids. The CDR3 is CSARQITDTQYF. Written as DNA, the CDR3 is TGCAGTGCTAGACAGATCACAGATACGCAGTATTTT.

This clonotype was recorded a few times. CDR3 in amino acids: CASRPQGNQPQHF. CDR3 DNA: TGTGCCAGCAGACCCCAGGGCAATCAGCCCCAGCATTTT. V is TRBV6-2 or TRBV6-3 and J is TRBJ1-5, with no clear D. Germline V CDR1 and CDR2: MNHEY, SVGEGT. Deletions cut 6 bases from V and 2 bases from J, with 8 bases between. The CDR3 has 13 residues.

The CDR3 protein is CASSQDQLIETQYF. The CDR3 DNA is TGCGCCAGCAGCCAAGATCAACTCATAGAGACCCAGTACTTC. V is TRBV4-3 and J is TRBJ2-5; no clear D. With 0 bases removed from V and 4 bases from J, the gap between germline ends came to 9 bases. The CDR3 sequence is 14 residues long. Germline V gene sequence: CDR1 LGHNA, CDR2 YSLEER.